This is a list of T cell receptor beta chains from one sample in a study of identical twins. TCRdb re-called the 5' RACE reads with MiXCR, one entry per CDR3 protein. This table has 350,000 to 450,000 distinct CDR3 sequences, around 20% appearing once. Material: naive T cells sorted from blood. These receptor sequences come from a man over 45 in good health. The conserved cysteine and the conserved F or W are not part of the CDR3 here. The D gene is left open where the match is weak. Only part of the rows carry a size: once, few, many, or a class if the clone is expanded.

>TRBV11-2|TRBJ1-3|TRBD1|.
ASSLIRTHRGLGNTIY
>TRBV12-3/TRBV12-4|TRBJ2-7|TRBD2|many
ASSLFIAGAAYEQY
>TRBV11-2|TRBJ2-3|.|.
ASSANWRVAGTDTQY
>TRBV15|TRBJ1-1|.|few
ATSGQLRQAFLFTEAF
>TRBV28|TRBJ2-7|.|many
ASSLVPVTNYEQY
>TRBV15|TRBJ1-2|.|many
ATSRDGGIDGYT
>TRBV29-1|TRBJ2-7|TRBD1|few
SVLRDRGPYEQY
>TRBV6-2/TRBV6-3|TRBJ1-5|.|.
ASSRQTGTSNQPQH
>TRBV11-2|TRBJ2-2|.|.
ASSRHTPGELF
>TRBV7-2|TRBJ2-3|.|few
ASSFTRGADTQY
>TRBV5-1|TRBJ2-5|.|.
ASSPQGMETQY
>TRBV7-9|TRBJ2-1|TRBD2|.
ASSVGTSGFYEQF
>TRBV18|TRBJ2-7|.|.
ASSPRAGISYEQY
>TRBV11-2|TRBJ2-3|.|many
ASSSLSTQY
>TRBV6-2/TRBV6-3|TRBJ2-7|.|.
ASSIAGFGYEQY
>TRBV20-1|TRBJ2-3|TRBD2|.
SARDLVLAGGPLRTDTQY
>TRBV29-1|TRBJ2-1|.|few
SAPGTYVHEQF
>TRBV29-1|TRBJ2-2|TRBD2|few
SVQTTSGRGNTGELF
>TRBV15|TRBJ2-7|TRBD1|.
ATSREAPGGEQY
>TRBV6-2/TRBV6-3|TRBJ2-3|.|many
ASSYKWPPDTQY
>TRBV18|TRBJ2-4|.|.
ASSPLRGLRESKNIQY
>TRBV20-1|TRBJ2-2|TRBD2|few
SAGRGYSTGELF
>TRBV20-1|TRBJ2-7|TRBD2|many
SARGSGAGYEQY
>TRBV3-1|TRBJ1-3|.|.
TSSQDGILLNPSGNTIY
>TRBV6-2/TRBV6-3|TRBJ2-3|.|.
ASRSLASPDTQY
>TRBV20-1|TRBJ2-7|.|.
SARGRNTFYEQY
>TRBV20-1|TRBJ1-2|TRBD1|many
SAGDRPYGYT
>TRBV20-1|TRBJ2-5|TRBD2|.
SAEKSSGGSIQTQY
>TRBV12-3/TRBV12-4|TRBJ1-5|TRBD1|many
ASQGGQPQH
>TRBV5-1|TRBJ2-2|TRBD2|few
ASSFRHLTSGVNTGELF
>TRBV11-1|TRBJ2-7|TRBD2|.
ASSPRRGSGGTLYEQY
>TRBV29-1|TRBJ2-5|.|few
SVAGAETQY
>TRBV5-6|TRBJ2-5|TRBD1|many
ASSQGTAQETQY
>TRBV20-1|TRBJ2-1|TRBD2|many
SARGTSGRLYNEQF
>TRBV5-1|TRBJ2-3|.|many
ASSLSGRDGDTQY
>TRBV12-3/TRBV12-4|TRBJ1-1|TRBD1|few
ASSIDRGRTEAF
>TRBV5-1|TRBJ1-1|.|many
ASSLVAGSSYTEAF
>TRBV27|TRBJ1-2|.|.
ASSLTVGIYGYT
>TRBV9|TRBJ2-5|TRBD2|.
ASSVGGVARGYETQY
>TRBV29-1|TRBJ2-1|.|.
SVAGPTAHNEQF
>TRBV20-1|TRBJ2-7|TRBD1|many
SARETGGSHEQY
>TRBV12-3/TRBV12-4|TRBJ1-5|.|.
ASSPHSQPQH
>TRBV28|TRBJ2-7|.|.
ASRGGGPRGSYEQY
>TRBV20-1|TRBJ2-5|.|.
SAERAKGETQY
>TRBV7-8|TRBJ2-7|TRBD1|many
ASSLGQSNSYEQY
>TRBV13|TRBJ2-1|.|.
ASSSRDNEQF
>TRBV15|TRBJ2-7|.|.
ATSKGQGYSYEQY
>TRBV20-1|TRBJ2-7|.|.
SARGTVEQY
>TRBV27|TRBJ2-3|TRBD2|.
ASSLSSLAGFGDTQY
>TRBV3-1|TRBJ1-1|.|many
ASSQDSGWAEAF
>TRBV5-1|TRBJ1-1|.|.
ASSLTVTTEAF
>TRBV5-6|TRBJ2-1|.|many
ASNPPLDRSSYNEQF
>TRBV4-2|TRBJ2-1|.|many
ASSQERGRGTEQF
>TRBV7-2|TRBJ2-3|.|few
ASSLVAHTDTQY